This T cell receptor beta chain was obtained from a study of CD8+ T cells in alopecia areata. Study in general: Tofacitinib ran 6 to 18 months, followed by 6 months off drug. Study results and limitations: Lesional scalp exceeded normal scalp in clonality, especially in alopecia totalis/universalis.

Germline V gene data show CDR1 as SEHNR and CDR2 as FQNEAQ (reference sequence). The CDR3 loop spans 14 amino acids. The trim removed 5 bases at V and 7 bases at J, leaving 6 bases unmatched. The authors extracted RNA and reverse transcribed it into cDNA as the sequencing template. Repertoires were generated with immunoSEQ multiplex PCR, while TCRdb's copy carries only in-frame clones and drops some. The sample carries 150,000 or so clones, over 70% recorded once. Concerning this clone itself: What it recognizes is unknown.

Punch biopsies of lesional scalp, plus peripheral blood, were taken from alopecia areata patients. The TCR sequence derives from a human donor with alopecia areata. Sequenced here: CD8+ T cells sorted from blood, sampled at week 0. The gene calls are TRBV7-9 and TRBJ2-7; 12 bases align to TRBD1. The CDR3 sequence: CASSPGQGAREQYF. CDR3 DNA: TGTGCCAGCAGCCCGGGACAGGGGGCGAGGGAGCAGTACTTC. The full variable domain, in which reference TRBV7-9 and TRBJ2-7 provide the parts outside the CDR3, is DTGVSQNPRHKITKRGQNVTFRCDPISEHNRLYWYRQTLGQGPEFLTYFQNEAQLEKSRLLSDRFSAERPKGSFSTLEIQRTEQGDSAMYLCASSPGQGAREQYFGPGTRLTVT.